This is a list of T cell receptor beta chains from one sample in a study of regulatory T cells in long-lasting Graves disease. TCRdb used MiXCR to reprocess the multiplex PCR reads, holding one entry per CDR3 protein. Found here are 400,000 to 500,000 distinct CDR3 sequences, around 15% of them singletons; the top ten hold roughly 15%. These data also formed part of another study, on T cells in Graves' hyperthyroidism and ophthalmopathy.

Sequencing was performed on peripheral blood mononuclear cells (PBMCs), taken at new diagnosis, from a patient treated with antithyroid drugs. These receptors were obtained from a woman aged 50 to 60 with Graves disease. CDR3s include the opening cysteine and the closing phenylalanine or tryptophan. The order of the fields is clone size, V gene, D gene, J gene, CDR3 DNA, CDR3 protein. A D gene is named only where the DNA matches it firmly. Some rows mark clone size as missing; the rest say once, few, many or name a class of expanded clone.

clone size: NA
V gene: TRBV5-1
D gene: NA
J gene: TRBJ1-6
CDR3 DNA: TGCGCCAGCAGTTCTGCGCAGAATAATTCACCCCTCCACTTT
CDR3 protein: CASSSAQNNSPLHF

clone size: many
V gene: TRBV7-9
D gene: NA
J gene: TRBJ2-1
CDR3 DNA: TGTGCCAGCAGCGACCGTGACAGTCGGTCATTTTATGAGCAGTTCTTC
CDR3 protein: CASSDRDSRSFYEQFF

clone size: many
V gene: TRBV28
D gene: TRBD2
J gene: TRBJ2-7
CDR3 DNA: TGTGCCAGCAGGACTAGCGGGACTTCCTACGAGCAGTACTTC
CDR3 protein: CASRTSGTSYEQYF

clone size: few
V gene: TRBV29-1
D gene: NA
J gene: TRBJ2-7
CDR3 DNA: TGCAGCGTTGGAGAACTAGGGGACGAGCAGTACTTC
CDR3 protein: CSVGELGDEQYF

clone size: many
V gene: TRBV12-3/TRBV12-4
D gene: NA
J gene: TRBJ2-7
CDR3 DNA: TGTGCCAGCAGTTTGGCGGCTGACGCCTACGAGCAGTACTTC
CDR3 protein: CASSLAADAYEQYF

clone size: NA
V gene: TRBV9
D gene: TRBD2
J gene: TRBJ2-7
CDR3 DNA: TGTGCCAGCAGCCGTATGGGAGGGGACTCGAGGAGCTCCTACGAGCAGTACTTC
CDR3 protein: CASSRMGGDSRSSYEQYF

clone size: NA
V gene: TRBV4-1
D gene: NA
J gene: TRBJ2-7
CDR3 DNA: TGCGCCAGCAGCCAAGAGTGGGCAGCCTACGAGCAGTACTTC
CDR3 protein: CASSQEWAAYEQYF

clone size: NA
V gene: TRBV5-1
D gene: TRBD1
J gene: TRBJ2-7
CDR3 DNA: TGCGCCAGCAGCTTGGCCCCGGACAGGAGCTCCTACGAGCAGTACTTC
CDR3 protein: CASSLAPDRSSYEQYF

clone size: many
V gene: TRBV6-1
D gene: TRBD2
J gene: TRBJ2-1
CDR3 DNA: TGTGCCAGCACCTCGACTAGCGGGTGGAATGAGCAGTTCTTC
CDR3 protein: CASTSTSGWNEQFF

clone size: many
V gene: TRBV11-1
D gene: TRBD1
J gene: TRBJ1-1
CDR3 DNA: TGTGCCAGCAGCTTGTCAGGGGGAAGAAACACTGAAGCTTTCTTT
CDR3 protein: CASSLSGGRNTEAFF

clone size: few
V gene: TRBV11-3
D gene: TRBD2
J gene: TRBJ2-1
CDR3 DNA: TGTGCCCGCAGCTTAGGTGGGACTAGCGGGAGGGCCGACAATGAGCAGTTCTTC
CDR3 protein: CARSLGGTSGRADNEQFF

clone size: NA
V gene: TRBV29-1
D gene: NA
J gene: TRBJ2-7
CDR3 DNA: TGCAGCGTTGGGGCAGGCACCTACGAGCAGTACTTC
CDR3 protein: CSVGAGTYEQYF

clone size: many
V gene: TRBV5-1
D gene: NA
J gene: TRBJ2-1
CDR3 DNA: TGCGCCAGCAGCCCGAATGGTGGTGAGCAGTTCTTC
CDR3 protein: CASSPNGGEQFF

clone size: many
V gene: TRBV20-1
D gene: NA
J gene: TRBJ2-7
CDR3 DNA: TGCAGTGCTACTAGGAGAGGCGACTACTACGAGCAGTACTTC
CDR3 protein: CSATRRGDYYEQYF

clone size: many
V gene: TRBV19
D gene: TRBD2
J gene: TRBJ2-1
CDR3 DNA: TGTGCCAGTAGTCCCGGGACTAGCGGGATCGGGGAGCAGTTCTTC
CDR3 protein: CASSPGTSGIGEQFF

clone size: NA
V gene: TRBV13
D gene: NA
J gene: TRBJ2-5
CDR3 DNA: TGTGCCAGCAGCTTCCACCGGGACCCGTGGGAAGAGACCCAGTACTTC
CDR3 protein: CASSFHRDPWEETQYF

clone size: many
V gene: TRBV7-9
D gene: NA
J gene: TRBJ2-1
CDR3 DNA: TGTGCCAGCAGTAGCGGCCGGAGCTCCTACAATGAGCAGTTCTTC
CDR3 protein: CASSSGRSSYNEQFF

clone size: few
V gene: TRBV6-1
D gene: TRBD1
J gene: TRBJ1-6
CDR3 DNA: TGTGCCAGCATCTTCGACAGGGGTTACTCACCCCTCCACTTT
CDR3 protein: CASIFDRGYSPLHF

clone size: many
V gene: TRBV12-3/TRBV12-4
D gene: TRBD1
J gene: TRBJ2-6
CDR3 DNA: TGTGCCAGCAGCAAGGGACAGGGAATCTCTGGGGCCAACGTCCTGACTTTC
CDR3 protein: CASSKGQGISGANVLTF

clone size: few
V gene: TRBV30
D gene: TRBD2
J gene: TRBJ2-3
CDR3 DNA: TGTGCCTGGAGTCAATTAGGGCTTCTAGCGGGGAGGGGAGATACGCAGTATTTT
CDR3 protein: CAWSQLGLLAGRGDTQYF

clone size: NA
V gene: TRBV6-2/TRBV6-3
D gene: TRBD1
J gene: TRBJ2-4
CDR3 DNA: TGTGCCAGCACCCGACAGGGCGTCTCCAAAAACATTCAGTACTTC
CDR3 protein: CASTRQGVSKNIQYF

clone size: many
V gene: TRBV19
D gene: NA
J gene: TRBJ1-1
CDR3 DNA: TGTGCCAGTAAGGACAGCTCCCATCCTAGTGAAGCTTTCTTT
CDR3 protein: CASKDSSHPSEAFF

clone size: few
V gene: TRBV29-1
D gene: TRBD2
J gene: TRBJ2-1
CDR3 DNA: TGCAGCAGCGATGGCGGGAGCTCCTACAATGAGCAGTTCTTC
CDR3 protein: CSSDGGSSYNEQFF

clone size: many
V gene: TRBV7-2
D gene: TRBD1
J gene: TRBJ2-7
CDR3 DNA: TGTGCCAGCAGCTTAGCGCTTAATATGCAGGGGGCGATCGGCGAGCAGTACTTC
CDR3 protein: CASSLALNMQGAIGEQYF